These 32 T cell receptor beta chains came from one sample sequenced in a study of OX40 agonist ivuxolimab in advanced cancers. Measured with immunoSEQ multiplex PCR; TCRdb has only the in-frame clones, and not every one. The data show about 83,000 clones, more than 75% seen once. Sequenced material: CD4+ or CD8+ T cells sorted from blood, taken in a trial of the OX40 agonist ivuxolimab. These receptors were taken from an adult with an advanced solid tumor such as melanoma, head and neck, liver or kidney cancer.

The chain carries TRBV5-8 and TRBJ1-3; no clear D gene. The CDR3 sequence is 14 residues long. Trimming took 1 base from V and 2 from J, leaving 7 bases between them. Germline V CDR1 and CDR2: SGHTS, YDEGEE. The CDR3 loop reads CASSLLTAGNTIYF. The CDR3 nucleotides read TGTGCCAGCAGCTTGCTTACAGCTGGAAACACCATATATTTT.

The J gene is TRBJ2-7, the V gene TRBV5-1, with 13 bases lining up with TRBD2. The CDR3 loop spans 16 amino acids. J was trimmed by 4 bases and V by 4 bases; bases with no gene match: 8. The germline V gene has CDR1 SGHRS and CDR2 YFSETQ. The CDR3 loop is CASSARTSGSQYEQYF. CDR3 nucleotide sequence: TGCGCCAGCAGCGCACGGACTAGCGGGAGTCAGTACGAGCAGTACTTC. Together with reference TRBV5-1 and TRBJ2-7, the CDR3 gives the full variable domain: KAGVTQTPRYLIKTRGQQVTLSCSPISGHRSVSWYQQTPGQGLQFLFEYFSETQRNKGNFPGRFSGRQFSNSRSEMNVSTLELGDSALYLCASSARTSGSQYEQYFGPGTRLTVT.

The chain carries TRBV28 and TRBJ1-2, with 7 bases lining up with TRBD1. The CDR3 runs 14 residues. V lost 4 bases to trimming and J lost 4 bases; unmatched junction nucleotides: 6. Germline lookup yields CDR1 MDHEN and CDR2 SYDVKM. Here the CDR3 reads CASSSPGQLYGYTF. CDR3 nucleotides: TGTGCCAGCAGTTCGCCGGGACAGCTCTATGGCTACACCTTC.

The sample holds one count of this clone. Other DNA sequences in this sample translate to the same CDR3. The chain has TRBV6-5 and TRBJ2-7; TRBD1 is a possible D gene (7 bases). This CDR3 region has 15 residues. The germline CDR1 and CDR2 sequences are MNHEY and SVGAGI. The germline V and J ends were trimmed by 0 bases and 1 base, with 10 bases remaining between them. In DNA, the CDR3 is TGTGCCAGCAGTTACTCGGCAGGGGGGTCCTACGAGCAGTACTTC. This translates into CASSYSAGGSYEQYF.

The chain links TRBV9 to TRBJ1-4; TRBD1 matches at 8 bases. Germline CDR1 and CDR2: SGDLS and YYNGEE. This CDR3 has 18 amino acids. V lost 0 bases and J lost 6; bases outside the gene matches: 13. The CDR3 DNA follows: TGTGCCAGCAGCGTAGGAATGGCAGGGGGCGAGGAGCATGAAAAACTGTTTTTT. Its translation is CASSVGMAGGEEHEKLFF.

The J gene is TRBJ1-5, the V gene TRBV30; D not resolved. Trimming removed 3 bases at V and 2 bases at J, with 8 bases between. The CDR3 has 13 amino acids. CDR1 is GTSNPN and CDR2 is SVGIG in the germline V gene (reference sequence). The CDR3, as DNA: TGTGCCTGGAGCCCTGACGGCAATCAGCCCCAGCATTTT. This sequence encodes CAWSPDGNQPQHF.

This clone was observed a single time. The chain is built from TRBV10-2 and TRBJ2-1, with 12 bases identical to TRBD2. The CDR3 length is 17 residues. V lost 2 bases to trimming and J lost 6 bases; unmatched junction nucleotides: 8. Germline V gene sequence: CDR1 WSHSY, CDR2 SAAADI. The CDR3 DNA reads TGCGCCAGCAGTGAGGTAGGACTAGCGGGAATAGGCAATGAGCAGTTCTTC. Translating gives CASSEVGLAGIGNEQFF.

This clone was recorded once. The chain combines TRBV10-3 with TRBJ1-5, with unresolved D. CDR3 length equals 15 residues. Germline V gene lookup returns CDR1 ENHRY and CDR2 SYGVKD. The V and J ends lost 4 bases and 2 bases respectively, with 12 bases between them. The CDR3 DNA sequence: TGTGCCATCAGTGGGTCAACCGGGGGCAATCAGCCCCAGCATTTT. Its translation is CAISGSTGGNQPQHF.

The chain recombines TRBV9 with TRBJ2-2; the D gene is possibly TRBD2 (5 bases). Trimming pared 3 bases from V and 1 base from J, leaving 10 bases between. The CDR3 length is 15 residues. Germline V CDR1 and CDR2: SGDLS, YYNGEE. In DNA form, the CDR3 reads TGTGCCAGCAGCGAAGGGAGCGGGAACACCGGGGAGCTGTTTTTT. This codes for CASSEGSGNTGELFF.

The chain uses TRBV18 and TRBJ2-2; 7 nucleotides line up with TRBD1. With V trimmed by 7 bases and J by 2 bases, 4 bases remained unmatched. The length of the CDR3 is 14 residues. Germline CDR1 reads KGHSH; CDR2 reads LQKENI. The CDR3 DNA is TGTGCCAGCTTCGGACAGGTTAACACCGGGGAGCTGTTTTTT. This encodes CASFGQVNTGELFF.

The chain employs TRBV28 and TRBJ1-4; D gene uncertain. In germline, CDR1 is MDHEN, CDR2 SYDVKM. The CDR3 runs 13 residues. V lost 6 bases and J lost 8, with 13 bases in between. The CDR3 nucleotides read TGTGCCAGCAGCCGGCGGGTTGGAGAAAAACTGTTTTTT. This translates into CASSRRVGEKLFF.

The chain links TRBV6-6 to TRBJ1-3, with D tentatively TRBD1 (5 bases). The germline V gene encodes CDR1 MNHNY and CDR2 SVGAGI (reference sequence). This CDR3 spans 15 amino acids. Trimming cost V 6 bases and J 4 bases, with 16 bases left between them. The CDR3 region is CASRLGVSGGNTIYF. The CDR3 nucleotides read TGTGCCAGCAGGCTAGGGGTCTCTGGCGGAAACACCATATATTTT.

Details on this clone: This sample also contains other DNA sequences that code for the same CDR3. V is TRBV18 and J is TRBJ1-1; D is unresolved. The CDR3 has 15 amino acids. The V and J ends lost 1 base and 0 bases respectively, with 9 bases between them. Germline lookup yields CDR1 KGHSH and CDR2 LQKENI. CDR3 region: CASSPQSGMNTEAFF. The CDR3 nucleotides are TGTGCCAGCTCACCACAATCAGGAATGAACACTGAAGCTTTCTTT.

The chain joins TRBV19 to TRBJ1-5; D is possibly TRBD1 (6 bases). Germline values: CDR1 LNHDA, CDR2 SQIVND (reference sequence). V was clipped by 5 bases and J by 4 bases, with 9 bases between them. This CDR3 is 13 amino acids long. The CDR3 loop is CASSEQGNQPQHF. For the CDR3, the DNA is TGTGCCAGTAGTGAGCAGGGGAATCAGCCCCAGCATTTT.

The V and J genes are TRBV11-2 and TRBJ2-7; D ambiguous. CDR1 and CDR2 (germline): SGHAT, FQNNGV. The CDR3 loop spans 11 amino acids. V lost 1 base and J lost 5, with 3 bases in between. The CDR3 spells CASSLGDEQYF. DNA for the CDR3: TGTGCCAGCAGCTTAGGGGACGAGCAGTACTTC.

This chain connects TRBV27 to TRBJ2-5, with 8 bases lining up with TRBD2. CDR1 is MNHEY, CDR2 SMNVEV, per germline (reference sequence). This CDR3 is 15 amino acids long. V was pared by 8 bases and J by 5 bases, with 13 bases of the junction left unmatched. This chain's CDR3 is CASLSIREGRETQYF. The CDR3 DNA reads TGTGCCAGCCTCTCCATACGGGAGGGCCGGGAGACCCAGTACTTC.

This clone showed up just a few times. The rearrangement uses TRBV27 and TRBJ2-7; TRBD2 aligns across 8 bases. This CDR3 has 15 amino acids. Per germline, CDR1 MNHEY and CDR2 SMNVEV (reference sequence). Trimming cost V 2 bases and J 7 bases; bases outside gene matches: 10. The CDR3 loop reads CASSLQAGVPGEQYF. The CDR3 DNA reads TGTGCCAGCAGTTTACAAGCGGGAGTCCCCGGGGAGCAGTACTTC.

This clone was found once. The V gene is TRBV6-5, the J gene TRBJ1-3; D call uncertain. The germline CDR1 and CDR2 sequences are MNHEY and SVGAGI. Trimming stripped 7 bases from V and 5 bases from J, with 12 bases between. The CDR3 runs to 13 residues. CDR3: CASTTVGRNTIYF. CDR3 nucleotides: TGTGCCAGCACCACAGTAGGGAGAAACACCATATATTTT.

Details on this clone: One junction end disagrees with the germline gene, perhaps due to a read error. CDR3 sequence (DNA): TGCGCCAGCAGCCAAGAGCCAGGGTGGCCCTATGAGCAGTACTTC. Protein product: CASSQEPGWPYEQYF. This chain connects TRBV4-3 to TRBJ2-7; maybe TRBD1 (5 bases). There are 15 residues in the CDR3. The germline V gene has CDR1 LGHNA and CDR2 YSLEER.

A remark on this clone: This CDR3 is also generated by other DNA sequences in the sample. This rearrangement joins TRBV30 to TRBJ2-2; D may be TRBD1 (6 bases). Germline CDR1 reads GTSNPN; CDR2 reads SVGIG (reference sequence). The V and J ends lost 0 bases and 5 bases respectively, with 7 bases between them. This CDR3 region has 13 residues. The CDR3 region is CAWSVTGTGELFF. The CDR3 DNA is TGTGCCTGGAGTGTAACAGGGACCGGGGAGCTGTTTTTT.

For the CDR3, the DNA is TGCGCCACTCCGAAGCGGGAGGGTACCGGGGAGCTGTTTTTT. Translation: CATPKREGTGELFF. V usage is TRBV10-2 and J usage is TRBJ2-2; 10 bases fit TRBD2. The CDR3 spans 14 residues. Losses at the gene ends were 10 bases for V and 5 bases for J; bases not matched to a gene: 7. Germline CDR1 WSHSY, CDR2 SAAADI.

This chain uses TRBV7-8 with TRBJ1-1, with TRBD1 matching 7 bases. CDR1 is SGHVS and CDR2 is FQNEAQ in the germline V gene. The CDR3 is 13 residues long. Trimming cost V 5 bases and J 5 bases; bases outside gene matches: 5. The CDR3 bases are TGTGCCAGCAGCCCGCAGGGGGGAACTGAAGCTTTCTTT. Translation gives CASSPQGGTEAFF.

The CDR3 DNA is TGTGCCAGCAGCCCAGGACAGGGGGAAAATTCACCCCTCCACTTT. Translated: CASSPGQGENSPLHF. The chain recombines TRBV7-9 with TRBJ1-6, with TRBD1 matching over 10 bases. Germline CDR1 reads SEHNR; CDR2 reads FQNEAQ (reference sequence). V gave up 5 bases and J gave up 7 bases; unmatched junction bases: 5. CDR3 length: 15 amino acids. Drawing the rest from reference TRBV7-9 and TRBJ1-6, the complete variable domain is DTGVSQNPRHKITKRGQNVTFRCDPISEHNRLYWYRQTLGQGPEFLTYFQNEAQLEKSRLLSDRFSAERPKGSFSTLEIQRTEQGDSAMYLCASSPGQGENSPLHFGNGTRLTVT.

The chain combines TRBV5-1 with TRBJ2-3; 8 bases agree with TRBD2. The CDR3 runs to 16 residues. CDR1 is SGHRS, CDR2 YFSETQ, per germline. The trim removed 1 base at V and 5 bases at J, leaving 9 bases unmatched. CDR3 sequence reads: CASSLLDGRARDTQYF. CDR3 DNA sequence: TGCGCCAGCAGCTTGCTTGACGGGAGGGCCAGAGATACGCAGTATTTT.

The chain combines TRBV28 with TRBJ2-7; TRBD2 agrees at 10 bases. The CDR3 totals 16 residues. Germline trimming cut 6 bases from V and 0 bases from J; bases unmatched to any gene: 8. CDR1 and CDR2 (germline): MDHEN, SYDVKM. DNA for the CDR3: TGTGCCAGCAGCGGAGCTAGCGGGGGTAGCTCCTACGAGCAGTACTTC. Translation gives CASSGASGGSSYEQYF. Filled out from reference TRBV28 and TRBJ2-7, the complete variable domain reads DVKVTQSSRYLVKRTGEKVFLECVQDMDHENMFWYRQDPGLGLRLIYFSYDVKMKEKGDIPEGYSVSREKKERFSLILESASTNQTSMYLCASSGASGGSSYEQYFGPGTRLTVT.

The J gene is TRBJ2-5, the V gene TRBV5-1; D not certain. This CDR3 has 14 residues. Trimming removed 3 bases at V and 1 base at J, with 10 bases between. Germline CDR1 SGHRS, CDR2 YFSETQ. CDR3 DNA sequence: TGCGCCAGCAGCTCCACGGCGACCCAAGAGACCCAGTACTTC. This sequence encodes CASSSTATQETQYF.

CDR3 in amino acids: CSVVYGTYEQYF. DNA of the CDR3: TGCAGCGTTGTTTATGGGACCTACGAGCAGTACTTC. This chain links TRBV29-1 with TRBJ2-7; D is undetermined. The V end was cut by 4 bases, the J end by 2 bases, with 9 bases between. CDR1 and CDR2 (germline): SQVTM, ANQGSEA. CDR3 length equals 12 residues.

The chain employs TRBV10-3 and TRBJ2-3; D perhaps matches TRBD1 (6 bases). Trimming left V 2 bases short and J 0 bases short, with 9 bases between. Germline V lookup: CDR1 ENHRY, CDR2 SYGVKD. The CDR3 totals 15 residues. This CDR3 is CAISEGQPSTDTQYF. CDR3 coding DNA: TGTGCCATCAGTGAGGGACAGCCTAGCACAGATACGCAGTATTTT.

V usage is TRBV5-4 and J usage is TRBJ1-2; perhaps TRBD1 as D (6 bases). In germline, CDR1 is SGHNT, CDR2 YYREEE (reference sequence). The CDR3 consists of 15 residues. Trimming stripped 0 bases from V and 3 bases from J, with 12 bases between. The CDR3 coding sequence is TGTGCCAGCAGCTTGGGCGGACAGTCCTACTATGGCTACACCTTC. Residues: CASSLGGQSYYGYTF.

CDR3 loop: CASSLGSAVEETQYF. DNA of the CDR3: TGTGCCAGCAGCTTAGGATCGGCAGTCGAAGAGACCCAGTACTTC. The rearrangement links TRBV7-9 to TRBJ2-5; D ambiguous. The germline gives CDR1 SEHNR, CDR2 FQNEAQ (reference sequence). The CDR3 has 15 amino acids. The V and J ends lost 1 base and 3 bases respectively, with 12 bases between them.

The chain has TRBV18 and TRBJ1-5, with D possibly matching TRBD1 (5 bases). The V gene's germline CDR1 is KGHSH and CDR2 LQKENI. CDR3 size: 15 residues. V lost 2 bases to trimming and J lost 0 bases, with 8 bases between them. The CDR3 here is CASSPDRNSNQPQHF. The CDR3 region has the DNA TGTGCCAGCTCACCAGACAGAAATAGCAATCAGCCCCAGCATTTT.

The chain uses TRBV7-5 and TRBJ2-5. TRBV7-5 is deemed a pseudogene. The CDR3 contains 15 residues. The CDR3: CVRSPGEWLQETQYF. The CDR3 nucleotides read TGTGTCAGAAGCCCCGGTGAGTGGCTCCAAGAGACCCAGTACTTC.